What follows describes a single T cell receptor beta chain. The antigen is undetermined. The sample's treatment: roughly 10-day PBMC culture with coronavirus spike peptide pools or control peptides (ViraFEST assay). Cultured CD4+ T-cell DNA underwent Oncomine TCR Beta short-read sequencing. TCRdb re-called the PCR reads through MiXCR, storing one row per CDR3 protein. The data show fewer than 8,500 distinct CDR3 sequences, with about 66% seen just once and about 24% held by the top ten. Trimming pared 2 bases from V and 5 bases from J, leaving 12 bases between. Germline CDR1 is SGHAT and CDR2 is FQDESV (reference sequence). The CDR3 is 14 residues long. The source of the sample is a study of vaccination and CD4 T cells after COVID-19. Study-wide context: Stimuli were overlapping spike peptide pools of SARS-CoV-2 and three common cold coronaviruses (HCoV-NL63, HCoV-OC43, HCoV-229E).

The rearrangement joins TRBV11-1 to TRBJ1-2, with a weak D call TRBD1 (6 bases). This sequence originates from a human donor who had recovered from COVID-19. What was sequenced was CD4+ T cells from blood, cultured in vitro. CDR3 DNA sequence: TGTGCCAGCAGCTTATCACAGGGTGGTTATGGCTACACCTTC. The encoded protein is CASSLSQGGYGYTF.